The present entry profiles one T cell receptor beta chain with its context. The record originates from a study of monozygotic twins with inflammatory bowel disease. From the 5' RACE reads, TCRdb lists one entry per CDR3 protein and no DNA. The ten most abundant clones cover roughly 1.2% of a sample with some 130,000 distinct CDR3 sequences. This CDR3 is built from 15 residues. Germline V gene sequence: CDR1 SGHNT, CDR2 YYREEE (reference sequence). Sequencing was done on a sample of blood. The clonotype comes from a human donor with ulcerative colitis or Crohn's disease, or a healthy co-twin of an affected twin (not recorded which). The chain carries TRBV5-4 and TRBJ2-7; there is no DNA to check the TCRdb D call of TRBD2. CDR3 sequence: CASSDGTSVSYEQYF.